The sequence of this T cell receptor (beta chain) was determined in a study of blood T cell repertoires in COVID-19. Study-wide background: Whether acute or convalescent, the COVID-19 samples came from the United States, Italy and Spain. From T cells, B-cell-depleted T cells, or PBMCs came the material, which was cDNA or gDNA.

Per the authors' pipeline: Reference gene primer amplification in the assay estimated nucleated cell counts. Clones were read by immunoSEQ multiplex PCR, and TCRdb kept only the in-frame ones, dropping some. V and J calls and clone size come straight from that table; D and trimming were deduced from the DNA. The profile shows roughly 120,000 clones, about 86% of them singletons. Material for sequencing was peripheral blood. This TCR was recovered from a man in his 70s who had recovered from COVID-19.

The CDR3 nucleotides are TGTGCCAGCTCACGGACTAGCGACAATGAGCAGTTCTTC. Its translation: CASSRTSDNEQFF. The chain employs TRBV18 and TRBJ2-1; TRBD2 matches at 9 bases. V lost 4 bases to trimming and J lost 5 bases; unmatched junction nucleotides: 0. This CDR3 spans 13 amino acids. The V gene's germline CDR1 is KGHSH and CDR2 LQKENI.